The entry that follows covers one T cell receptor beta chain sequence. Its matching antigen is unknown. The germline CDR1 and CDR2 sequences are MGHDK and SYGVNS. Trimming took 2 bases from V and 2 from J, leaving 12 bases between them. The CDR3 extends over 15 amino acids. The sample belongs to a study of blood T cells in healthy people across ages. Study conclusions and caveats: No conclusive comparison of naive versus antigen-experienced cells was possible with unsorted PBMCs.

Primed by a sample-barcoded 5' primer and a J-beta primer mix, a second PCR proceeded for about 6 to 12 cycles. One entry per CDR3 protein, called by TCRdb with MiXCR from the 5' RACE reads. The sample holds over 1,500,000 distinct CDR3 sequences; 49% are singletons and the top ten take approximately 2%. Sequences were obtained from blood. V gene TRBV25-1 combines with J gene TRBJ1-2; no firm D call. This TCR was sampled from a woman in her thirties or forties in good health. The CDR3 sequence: CASSEAWPKNYGYTF. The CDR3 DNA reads TGTGCCAGCAGTGAAGCCTGGCCCAAAAACTATGGCTACACCTTC.